This TCR beta chain originates from a study of blood T cell repertoires in COVID-19. This clone was recorded a few times. Produced via immunoSEQ multiplex PCR; TCRdb's table is partial and in-frame only. The sample has about 160,000 clones, around 80% seen once. The clonotype originates from a human donor with acute or convalescent COVID-19. The donor label of this sample is uncertain. Sequencing was performed on peripheral blood.

CDR3: CSASKVAGDETQYF. DNA for the CDR3: TGCAGTGCTAGTAAAGTGGCGGGGGACGAGACCCAGTACTTC. The gene calls are TRBV20-1 and TRBJ2-5; 7 nucleotides match TRBD2. CDR3 length: 14 residues. Per germline, CDR1 DFQATT and CDR2 SNEGSKA (reference sequence). Germline trimming cut 3 bases from V and 5 bases from J; bases unmatched to any gene: 9.